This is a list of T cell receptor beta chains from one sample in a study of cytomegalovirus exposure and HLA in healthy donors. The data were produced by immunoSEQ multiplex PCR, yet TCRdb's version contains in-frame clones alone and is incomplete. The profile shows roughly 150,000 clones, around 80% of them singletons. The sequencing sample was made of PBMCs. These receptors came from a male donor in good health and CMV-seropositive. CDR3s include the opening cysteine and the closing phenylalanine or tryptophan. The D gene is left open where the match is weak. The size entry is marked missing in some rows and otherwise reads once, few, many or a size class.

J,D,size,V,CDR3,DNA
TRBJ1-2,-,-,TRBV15,CATSRDSGVVGYTF,TGTGCCACCAGCAGAGATTCCGGGGTAGTTGGCTACACCTTC
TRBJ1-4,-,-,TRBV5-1,CASSLEQQPNEKLFF,TGCGCCAGCAGCTTGGAACAGCAGCCTAATGAAAAACTGTTTTTT
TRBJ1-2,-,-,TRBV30,CAWNEMSVVPGYTF,TGTGCCTGGAACGAGATGTCGGTTGTTCCTGGCTACACCTTC
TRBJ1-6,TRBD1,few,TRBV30,CAWVGQSNNSPLHF,TGTGCCTGGGTGGGACAGTCTAACAATTCACCCCTCCACTTT
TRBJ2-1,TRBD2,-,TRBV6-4,CASRELAGYNEQFF,TGTGCCAGTAGGGAGCTAGCGGGATACAATGAGCAGTTCTTC
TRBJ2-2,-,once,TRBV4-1,CASSQGQHTGELLF,TGCGCCAGCAGCCAAGGGCAGCACACCGGGGAGCTGCTTTTT
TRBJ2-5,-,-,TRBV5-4,CASSFRVSGSETQYF,TGTGCCAGCAGCTTTCGGGTTTCGGGGAGCGAGACCCAGTACTTC
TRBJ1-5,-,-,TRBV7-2,CASSQIGRGLGQPQHF,TGTGCCAGCAGCCAGATAGGTAGGGGCTTAGGGCAGCCCCAGCATTTT
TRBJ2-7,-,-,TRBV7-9,CASSFRAYEQYF,TGTGCCAGCAGCTTCCGAGCCTACGAGCAGTACTTC
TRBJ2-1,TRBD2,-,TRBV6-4,CASSELGTSGVNSYNEQFF,TGTGCCAGCAGTGAATTAGGGACTAGCGGAGTGAACTCCTACAATGAGCAGTTCTTC
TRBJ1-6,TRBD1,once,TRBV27,CASSLNRGRSPLHF,TGTGCCAGCAGTTTAAACAGGGGGCGTTCACCCCTCCACTTT
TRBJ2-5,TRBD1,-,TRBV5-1,CASSLRQGAGETQYF,TGCGCCAGCAGCTTGCGACAGGGGGCGGGAGAGACCCAGTACTTC
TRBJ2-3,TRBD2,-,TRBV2,CASSEWGLAGVADTQYF,TGTGCCAGCAGTGAATGGGGACTAGCGGGGGTGGCAGATACGCAGTATTTT
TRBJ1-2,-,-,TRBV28,CASGRYGYTF,TGTGCCAGCGGCAGGTATGGCTACACCTTC
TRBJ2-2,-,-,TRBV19,CASDTLGRGATGELFF,TGTGCCAGTGACACTCTGGGCAGGGGTGCGACCGGGGAGCTGTTTTTT
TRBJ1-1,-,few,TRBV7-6,CAGGSTEAFF,TGTGCCGGGGGGAGCACTGAAGCTTTCTTT
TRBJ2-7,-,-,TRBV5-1,CASSGRSGVLSYEQYF,TGCGCCAGCAGCGGACGGAGCGGAGTGTTGTCCTACGAGCAGTACTTC
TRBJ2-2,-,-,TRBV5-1,CASSLALMNTGELFF,TGCGCCAGCAGCTTGGCTCTAATGAACACCGGGGAGCTGTTTTTT
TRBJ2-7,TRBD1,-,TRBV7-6,CASSGDSSYEQYF,TGTGCCAGCAGCGGGGACAGTTCCTACGAGCAGTACTTC
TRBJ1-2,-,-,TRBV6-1,CASSVLQGGYGYTF,TGTGCCAGCAGTGTCCTACAGGGCGGCTATGGCTACACCTTC
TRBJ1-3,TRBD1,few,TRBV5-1,CASSLAGTAVSNTIYF,TGCGCCAGCAGCTTGGCCGGGACAGCCGTTTCAAACACCATATATTTT
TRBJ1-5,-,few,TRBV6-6,CASSYPGLSQPQHF,TGTGCCAGCAGTTACCCAGGTTTAAGTCAGCCCCAGCATTTT
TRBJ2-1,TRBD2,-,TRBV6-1,CASKPRLAGEEFF,TGTGCCAGCAAGCCTAGACTAGCGGGAGAGGAGTTCTTC
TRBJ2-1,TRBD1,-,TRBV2,CASSRTGGLTGQQFF,TGTGCCAGCAGTCGAACAGGGGGCCTCACCGGGCAGCAGTTCTTC
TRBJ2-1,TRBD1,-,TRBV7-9,CASSWGQGGYNEQFF,TGTGCCAGCAGCTGGGGACAGGGGGGCTACAATGAGCAGTTCTTC
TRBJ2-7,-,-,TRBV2,CASSVDRSSYEQYF,TGTGCCAGCAGTGTTGACAGGAGCTCCTACGAGCAGTACTTC
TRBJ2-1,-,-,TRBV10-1,CASSGGLLTGEQFF,TGCGCCAGCAGTGGGGGACTTCTAACCGGTGAGCAGTTCTTC
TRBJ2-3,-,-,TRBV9,CASSVGGGAPDTQYF,TGTGCCAGCAGCGTTGGAGGGGGGGCTCCAGATACGCAGTATTTT
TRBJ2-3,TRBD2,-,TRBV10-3,CAIKRAGTSGSTDTQYF,TGTGCCATCAAAAGAGCCGGGACTAGCGGGAGCACAGATACGCAGTATTTT
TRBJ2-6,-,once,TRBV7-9,CAIPSGVTGANGLTF,TGTGCCATCCCTTCGGGCGTTACTGGGGCCAACGGCCTGACTTTC
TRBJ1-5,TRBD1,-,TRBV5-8,CASSPGQGLGNQPQHF,TGTGCCAGCAGCCCCGGACAGGGGCTCGGCAATCAGCCCCAGCATTTT
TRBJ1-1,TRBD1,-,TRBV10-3,CAISRDRGHTEAFF,TGTGCCATCAGCCGGGACAGGGGGCACACTGAAGCTTTCTTT
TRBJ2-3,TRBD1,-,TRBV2,CASSERSGQPTDTQYF,TGTGCCAGCAGTGAAAGATCGGGACAGCCCACAGATACGCAGTATTTT
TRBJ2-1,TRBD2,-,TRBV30,CAWTFSGRGRNEQFF,TGTGCCTGGACCTTCAGCGGGAGGGGTCGCAATGAGCAGTTCTTC
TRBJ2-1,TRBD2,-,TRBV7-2,CASEFGTSGNEQFF,TGTGCCAGCGAATTCGGGACTAGCGGCAATGAGCAGTTCTTC
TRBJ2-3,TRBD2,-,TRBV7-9,CASSLMGGTYTDTQYF,TGTGCCAGCAGCTTAATGGGGGGGACTTACACAGATACGCAGTATTTT
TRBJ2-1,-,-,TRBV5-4,CASSLPAVDEQFF,TGTGCCAGCAGCTTGCCGGCGGTGGATGAGCAGTTCTTC
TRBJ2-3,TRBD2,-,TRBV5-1,CASSLADIAGVGDTQYF,TGCGCCAGCAGCTTGGCCGATATAGCGGGAGTCGGAGATACGCAGTATTTT
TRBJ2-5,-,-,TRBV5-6,CASLRGAGETQYF,TGTGCCAGCCTCAGGGGCGCGGGTGAGACCCAGTACTTC
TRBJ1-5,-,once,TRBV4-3,CASSQDRFYNQPQHF,TGCGCCAGCAGCCAAGACCGGTTCTACAATCAGCCCCAGCATTTT
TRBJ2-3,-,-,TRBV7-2,CASSFRGSTDTQYF,TGTGCCAGCAGCTTCCGGGGTTCGACAGATACGCAGTATTTT
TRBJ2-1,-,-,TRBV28,CASSQAAAAYNEQFF,TGTGCTAGCAGTCAAGCGGCGGCTGCATACAATGAGCAGTTCTTC
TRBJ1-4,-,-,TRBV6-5,CASSVIVREKLFF,TGTGCCAGCAGTGTGATAGTCCGGGAAAAACTGTTTTTT